These T cell receptor beta chains were read from a single sample in a study of T cell changes during pregnancy in multiple sclerosis. Sequenced by immunoSEQ multiplex PCR; TCRdb stores in-frame clones only, minus some. The repertoire holds over 20,000 clones, with roughly nine tenths as singletons. Sequenced here: CD4+ T cells from peripheral blood mononuclear cells, sampled in the third trimester of pregnancy. These receptors were taken from a female donor in good health, enrolled as a control in a pregnancy study. Each CDR3 is given with its conserved first and last residue. A D gene is named only where the DNA matches it firmly. A clone size is listed for some rows: how often the clone was seen (once, few, many), or a class if it is expanded.

TRBJ2-3 | TRBV9 | TRBD2 | . | TGTGCCAGCGCTCTGACTAGCGGGGTCACAGATACGCAGTATTTT | CASALTSGVTDTQYF
TRBJ2-4 | TRBV5-1 | TRBD1 | . | TGCGCCAGCAGCCAGGACAGGGTCACCAAAAACATTCAGTACTTC | CASSQDRVTKNIQYF
TRBJ1-3 | TRBV7-7 | TRBD1 | . | TGTGCCAGCAGCCCGGACAGGGTTGGAAACACCATATATTTT | CASSPDRVGNTIYF
TRBJ2-1 | TRBV6-6 | TRBD2 | . | TGTGCCAGCAGACGCGGGGCTAGCGGCTACAATGAGCAGTTCTTC | CASRRGASGYNEQFF
TRBJ1-3 | TRBV28 | TRBD1 | . | TGTGCCAGCAGTTTGGGTGACAGGGGGCCCGGAAACACCATATATTTT | CASSLGDRGPGNTIYF
TRBJ2-7 | TRBV2 | TRBD2 | . | TGTGCCAGCAGTGAAAGGGCGGGACTAGGCTCCAGCGAGCAGTACTTC | CASSERAGLGSSEQYF
TRBJ1-2 | TRBV29-1 | . | . | TGCAGCGTTCCTTCCCAAGTTCAGAATGGCTACACCTTC | CSVPSQVQNGYTF
TRBJ2-3 | TRBV28 | . | once | TGTGCCAGCTCTCAAACTAGCACAGATACGCAGTATTTT | CASSQTSTDTQYF
TRBJ2-7 | TRBV11-2 | TRBD2 | . | TGTGCCAGCAGCTTAAGCCTAGCGGGGGGGCAACCCTACGAGCAGTACTTC | CASSLSLAGGQPYEQYF
TRBJ2-7 | TRBV10-2 | . | . | TGCGCCAGCAGTGAGGCGGGGAGCTCCTACGAGCAGTACTTC | CASSEAGSSYEQYF
TRBJ1-2 | TRBV28 | TRBD1 | medium-sized | TGTGCCAGCACCTCATACAGGGGCGAAGGCTACACCTTC | CASTSYRGEGYTF
TRBJ1-1 | TRBV30 | . | few | TGTGCCTGGTCGGACAAAACGAACACTGAAGCTTTCTTT | CAWSDKTNTEAFF
TRBJ2-7 | TRBV4-2 | . | . | TGTGCCAGCAGCCAAACCACAGGGGGGGTCTACGAGCAGTACTTC | CASSQTTGGVYEQYF
TRBJ2-7 | TRBV7-7 | TRBD1 | . | TGTGCTAGCAGCTTAGAGGGGACAGCAGAGCAGTACTTC | CASSLEGTAEQYF
TRBJ2-1 | TRBV7-7 | . | . | TGTGCCAGCAGCTTAGGTATGAGCGCTGAGCAGTTCTTC | CASSLGMSAEQFF
TRBJ2-1 | TRBV7-2 | . | . | TGTGCCAGCAGCTTAGGTCGGGTCGATGAGCAGTTCTTC | CASSLGRVDEQFF
TRBJ2-1 | TRBV7-9 | TRBD1 | . | TGTGCCAGCAGCGGACCGACAGGGTACAATGAGCAGTTCTTC | CASSGPTGYNEQFF
TRBJ2-7 | TRBV4-1 | . | . | TGCGCCAGCAGCCAAGATACAGCTACCTACGAGCAGTACTTC | CASSQDTATYEQYF
TRBJ2-1 | TRBV5-4 | TRBD2 | . | TGTGCCAGCAGCTTTAGCGGGGTCGGGAATGAGCAGTTCTTC | CASSFSGVGNEQFF
TRBJ2-7 | TRBV25-1 | . | . | TGTGCCAGCGGACAGCAGGGTCCCACCTACGAGCAGTACTTC | CASGQQGPTYEQYF
TRBJ1-6 | TRBV13 | . | . | TGTGCCAGCAGCTTTGGAGTAGGGGGTTCACCCCTCCACTTT | CASSFGVGGSPLHF
TRBJ2-3 | TRBV10-3 | TRBD1 | once | TGTGCCATCAGTGGTGGACAGGGTCGGGGTGCAGATACGCAGTATTTT | CAISGGQGRGADTQYF
TRBJ1-6 | TRBV9 | TRBD1 | . | TGTGCCAGCAGCGTGAAAGGACAGGATTCACCCCTCCACTTT | CASSVKGQDSPLHF
TRBJ2-2 | TRBV7-3 | . | . | TGTGCCAGCACCGCCATCGGGACCGGGGAGCTGTTTTTT | CASTAIGTGELFF
TRBJ2-1 | TRBV6-1 | TRBD2 | . | TGTGCCAGCAGCCGGACTAGCGCCCCGAATGAGCAGTTCTTC | CASSRTSAPNEQFF
TRBJ2-1 | TRBV4-1 | TRBD2 | . | TGCGCCAGCAGCCAAGCTAGCGGGGGGGGATCCTACAATGAGCAGTTCTTC | CASSQASGGGSYNEQFF
TRBJ2-1 | TRBV2 | TRBD2 | . | TGTGCCAGCAACCGACTAGCGGGGCCGCAGGAGCAGTTCTTC | CASNRLAGPQEQFF
TRBJ2-3 | TRBV5-1 | TRBD2 | . | TGCGCCAGCAGCTTGGACGGCGGGGGGGGAGATACGCAGTATTTT | CASSLDGGGGDTQYF
TRBJ2-2 | TRBV30 | TRBD2 | . | TGTGCCTGGAGTGTAATAGCATCCAGCGGGGGGGCCGGAGGCGGGGAGCTGTTTTTT | CAWSVIASSGGAGGGELFF
TRBJ1-2 | TRBV27 | TRBD1 | . | TGTGCCAGCAGCTGGGACCCCCAGGGGGCACAAGGCTACACCTTC | CASSWDPQGAQGYTF
TRBJ2-2 | TRBV11-3 | TRBD2 | . | TGTGCCAGCAGCTCAAGGGCGGGAGTCGAGGAGCTGTTTTTT | CASSSRAGVEELFF
TRBJ2-3 | TRBV28 | TRBD1 | once | TGTGCCAGCAGTGAAGGACAGGCCCGCACAGATACGCAGTATTTT | CASSEGQARTDTQYF
TRBJ2-1 | TRBV7-6 | . | . | TGTGCCAGCAGCCGATTCCCACCAGCGGCCTCCTACAATGAGCAGTTCTTC | CASSRFPPAASYNEQFF
TRBJ2-7 | TRBV5-4 | TRBD1 | . | TGTGCCAGCACCACCCGACAGGGGCCCACCTACGAGCAGTACTTC | CASTTRQGPTYEQYF
TRBJ2-2 | TRBV9 | TRBD1 | few | TGTGCCAGCAGCCCAACCGGGACAGCGAACACCGGGGAGCTGTTTTTT | CASSPTGTANTGELFF
TRBJ2-7 | TRBV11-2 | TRBD1 | . | TGTGCCAGCAGCTACCTAAGGGGGCGAAAGATCGAGCAGTACTTC | CASSYLRGRKIEQYF
TRBJ1-6 | TRBV9 | . | . | TGTGCCAGCAGCGAGAGACAGCTTGATTCACCCCTCCACTTT | CASSERQLDSPLHF
TRBJ2-2 | TRBV19 | TRBD2 | . | TGTGCCAGTAGTTCTGGACTAGCGGGAGCCCACACCGGGGAGCTGTTTTTT | CASSSGLAGAHTGELFF
TRBJ1-1 | TRBV7-8 | . | few | TGTGCCAGCAGCTTAGCGGCCTTACCGGGACTCAAGAACACTGAAGCTTTCTTT | CASSLAALPGLKNTEAFF
TRBJ1-2 | TRBV28 | . | . | TGTGCCAGCAGTTCTCCCTTTCCAGCTAACTATGGCTACACCTTC | CASSSPFPANYGYTF
TRBJ1-6 | TRBV6-1 | . | . | TGTGCCAGCAGCTCGGACAGCCTCACCTCACCCCTCCACTTT | CASSSDSLTSPLHF
TRBJ1-5 | TRBV7-9 | . | . | TGTGCCAGCAGCTTAACAGGCGATCAGCCCCAGCATTTT | CASSLTGDQPQHF
TRBJ1-1 | TRBV6-5 | . | . | TGTGCCAGCAGTTACGTCGGGGTCCCCACTGAAGCTTTCTTT | CASSYVGVPTEAFF
TRBJ2-6 | TRBV5-6 | . | . | TGTGCCAGCAGGTTCCGGGTTTCAGGGGCCAACGTCCTGACTTTC | CASRFRVSGANVLTF
TRBJ2-1 | TRBV7-3 | . | . | TGTGCCAGCAGCCACCCGGGGGGCGAGCAGTTCTTC | CASSHPGGEQFF
TRBJ1-5 | TRBV18 | TRBD1 | . | TGTGCCAGCTCACCGGTCACAGGGGGCGTCGGGGATCAGCCCCAGCATTTT | CASSPVTGGVGDQPQHF
TRBJ1-1 | TRBV6-5 | . | . | TGTGCCAGCAGTTACTCGAAAATAATCGGGACTGAAGCTTTCTTT | CASSYSKIIGTEAFF
TRBJ2-2 | TRBV27 | . | . | TGTGCCAGCACCCGAGGGAACACCGGGGAGCTGTTTTTT | CASTRGNTGELFF
TRBJ2-5 | TRBV20-1 | . | . | TGCAGTGCCTTCCGAGAGACCCAGTACTTC | CSAFRETQYF
TRBJ2-3 | TRBV28 | TRBD2 | once | TGTGCCAGCAGCCCCCCGGCTAGCGGGAGCACAGATACGCAGTATTTT | CASSPPASGSTDTQYF
TRBJ2-1 | TRBV2 | TRBD1 | . | TGTGCCAGCAGTTCCACCGGGACAGGGGGTTGGGGTGAGCAGTTCTTC | CASSSTGTGGWGEQFF
TRBJ1-4 | TRBV11-3 | . | . | TGTGCCAGCAGCGGGAGGCACCTTGATCGGGAAAAACTGTTTTTT | CASSGRHLDREKLFF
TRBJ1-2 | TRBV2 | TRBD1 | . | TGTGCCAGCAGTCGAGGACAGGGAAATCAAAACTATGGCTACACCTTC | CASSRGQGNQNYGYTF
TRBJ2-5 | TRBV7-3 | TRBD1 | . | TGTGCCAGCAGCCGCGGACAGGGGAGGGAGACCCAGTACTTC | CASSRGQGRETQYF